This TCR beta chain emerged from a study of shared clonotypes between healthy human individuals (dated by TCRdb to about 2020). Regarding the complete study: The cohort included three men and a couple of women between 18 and 49 years of age. Per donor, three plates each were used for CD4 naive and CD4 memory, two for CD8 naive, and one for CD8 memory. The study deeply sequenced blood TCR repertoires of about 5 healthy adults to estimate repertoire size and the extent of clonotype sharing between individuals. To increase sequencing depth and limit assay-specific biases, different laboratories used diverse techniques to prepare libraries and sequence TCR repertoires. Each donor's leukapheresis produced roughly between roughly 0.85 and 9.5 billion PBMCs. The study at large found these results: Naive subsets generally had larger estimated clonotype richness than memory subsets. Incomplete sequencing was indicated by rarefaction of sorted-subset datasets, despite the large sequencing depth. Pairwise subsampling indicated that sequencing depth was expected to affect the degree of clonotype sharing among donors. The genetic and exposure-history diversity represented was limited by the small number of donors. Sampling was limited to blood, and TCR repertoires in tissue likely differ from TCR repertoires in blood. Across four donors, 4.5% to 6.5% of naive CD4, 3.5% of naive CD8, around 2.5% of memory CD4, and approximately 0.4% of memory CD8 clonotypes were shared. Compared with non-shared clonotypes, clonotypes shared by all four sorted-subset donors had higher generation probabilities.

V drops 2 bases and J drops 8 bases, leaving 13 bases in between. The CDR3 numbers 14 residues from cysteine through phenylalanine. The retained sequence is limited to the CDR3, 42 bases, with the frame set at the first base. The sample holds a few counts of this clone. Its antigen is still unknown. No much larger clone is present one base from it, and per-base qualities are unavailable. Healthy HIV-negative adults with no recently reported acute infections or vaccinations were included as donors. All donors were Caucasian adults living in Nashville, Tennessee, USA. CD4+ T cells were enriched by magnetic negative selection; naive cells were then positively selected on CD45RA, and the negative fraction formed the memory subset. After blood collection by leukapheresis, PBMCs were isolated using Ficoll-Histopaque density gradient centrifugation and then cryopreserved in the vapor phase of liquid nitrogen. Purity and quantity of every magnetically sorted T cell population were checked by analytical flow cytometry. Each sorted fraction had its genomic DNA isolated and then quantified by UV absorbance on a Nanodrop 2000c.

Using the deep immunoSEQ assay, multiplex PCR amplified TCR CDR3 regions from genomic DNA. For each cell subset, the extracted genomic DNA was distributed evenly across all wells of several immunoSEQ 96-well plates, and each plate served as one replicate. For sorted subsets, 200 to 250 ng genomic DNA, equal to about 30,000 T cell genomes, was loaded into each replicate PCR. Purified libraries were quantified with a Qubit 3.0 fluorometer, sized on a Bioanalyzer 2100, and re-quantified with the KAPA Library Quantification kit. Each immunoSEQ 96-well plate was sequenced on its own single-read 150-cycle Illumina NextSeq 550 flow cell. In the authors' own workflow: Because the immunoSEQ output held only junctional sequences and lacked quality scores, the filtering could not match the filtering applied to full-length reads. Sequences were annotated with PyIR, a Python wrapper for IgBLAST v1.9, using IMGT germline references to assign V/J genes and CDR3. Reads were filtered out if the reads had weak V/J assignments (E-value above 1e-6), no CDR3, stop codons, out-of-frame junctions, or ambiguous translated residues. V3J clonotypes were defined by identical inferred V gene, J gene, and CDR3 amino acid sequence. To compute the percentage overlap between repertoires, the number of shared unique clonotypes was divided by the size of the smaller repertoire. RTK rarefaction, the Chao1 estimator, and Recon v2.1 estimates of unobserved clonotypes were used to assess repertoire richness. Generation probabilities for all TCRbeta clonotypes obtained by the gDNA method from a handful of donors were computed using OLGA. TCRdb provides this immuneACCESS table in a form limited to in-frame rearrangements. Some clones are lacking; in checked studies, under half of them reflect an unresolved V gene, and why the rest are absent is not known. V and J calls and clone size are given by that table; D and trimming were obtained from the DNA. The sample contains approximately 1.1 million clones, 70% to 80% of them found a single time. The ten largest clones capture 0.52% of the sample.

The sequence links TRBV6-7 to TRBJ1-3; TRBD1 is perhaps the D gene, given 5 matching bases. TRBV6-7 is placed among ORFs of uncertain function. This receptor was taken from a young man in good health. Some clones in this sample may be carry-over from other donors' samples. Sequenced input: memory CD4+ T cells from PBMCs. What the cell subset or site label conveys for this sample: CD45RA-negative fraction. The CDR3 has the sequence CASSYGGAADTIYF. Read as DNA, the sequence is TGTGCCAGCAGTTACGGGGGAGCCGCGGACACCATATATTTT.